The clone carrying this TCR beta chain was counted only a few times. The CDR3 is 16 amino acids. Germline assignment: CDR1 SGHVS and CDR2 FQNEAQ. J was trimmed by 8 bases and V by 2 bases; bases with no gene match: 13. TCRdb fed the RT-PCR reads into MiXCR, producing one record per CDR3 protein. The repertoire holds roughly 960,000 distinct CDR3 sequences, with approximately 19% as singletons. The sample is drawn from a study of patients and donors after allogeneic stem cell transplantation. The clonotype comes from a human donor who was either an allogeneic HSCT recipient or a stem cell or donor lymphocyte infusion donor (not recorded which). It is not recorded whose cells these are; they may come from a transplant donor. The sequencing input was blood, either unsorted or a sorted T cell fraction (not recorded which). V is TRBV7-8 and J is TRBJ1-2, with 8 positions matching TRBD1. In DNA form, the CDR3 reads TGTGCCAGCAGCTTAAAGGGTTATCAGGGGGCCTGGGGCTACACCTTC. Amino acid sequence: CASSLKGYQGAWGYTF.